Presented here are 8 T cell receptor beta chains from one specimen sequenced in a study of early T cells in non-severe SARS-CoV-2 infection listed by TCRdb under 2021. Receptors were amplified or captured by 5' RACE. Sequencer: NextSeq 500. TCRdb took the public reads, trimmed them with fastp at Q25, ran MiXCR for clone calling and kept in-frame beta chains. CDR3 protein duplicates are merged, each entry listing the most common genes and DNA. Across this sample there are some 32,000 distinct CDR3 sequences, with roughly 3.9% seen only once. The ten largest clones represent over 8% of the sample. Sequencing used whole blood. These receptors all stem from an adult who was a healthcare worker with PCR-confirmed SARS-CoV-2 infection or an uninfected control (not recorded which).

This clonotype was counted at least ten times. This chain connects TRBV6-5 to TRBJ2-7; 9 bases are a match to TRBD1. The V gene end was trimmed by 4 bases and the J gene end by 5 bases; junction bases not matched to a gene: 9. The CDR3 has 15 amino acids. Germline CDR1 reads MNHEY; CDR2 reads SVGAGI. The DNA of the CDR3 is TGTGCCAGCAGTTCCACGGGGGACAGGGTCCACGAGCAGTACTTC. As protein: CASSSTGDRVHEQYF.

In this sample, this clonotype turned up many times. V usage is TRBV6-5 and J usage is TRBJ1-6, with D possibly TRBD1 on 5 matching bases. The ends were cut back, 4 bases at V and 5 bases at J, with 12 bases in the middle. The CDR3 consists of 15 residues. Germline V gene data show CDR1 as MNHEY and CDR2 as SVGAGI. The DNA for the CDR3 is TGTGCCAGCAGTTTGGGGCGGAGAGATAATTCACCCCTCCACTTT. Amino acid sequence: CASSLGRRDNSPLHF.

This clonotype was recorded at least ten times. V and J are TRBV29-1 and TRBJ1-4, with a possible D match to TRBD1 (6 bases). CDR1 is SQVTM and CDR2 is ANQGSEA in the germline V gene. Trimming removed 4 bases from V and 11 bases from J, with 14 bases in between. The CDR3 consists of 12 residues. The CDR3 sequence is CSVVGGADKLFF. The CDR3, as DNA: TGCAGCGTTGTGGGGGGGGCAGACAAACTGTTTTTT.

This clonotype was seen ten or more times. This rearrangement joins TRBV11-2 to TRBJ2-2, with D unclear. V lost 5 bases, J lost 3 bases, and 4 bases lay in between. The CDR3 has 12 residues. Germline assignment: CDR1 SGHAT and CDR2 FQNNGV. The CDR3 loop is CASSRHTGELFF. The CDR3 region has the DNA TGTGCCAGCAGCCGTCACACCGGGGAGCTGTTTTTT.

This clonotype has at least ten counts. The chain combines TRBV7-2 with TRBJ2-3, with 7 positions matching TRBD2. The ends lost 2 bases at V and 9 bases at J; junction bases unmatched: 5. From germline, CDR1 is SGHTA and CDR2 FQGNSA. This CDR3 comprises 13 residues. The CDR3 DNA follows: TGTGCCAGCAGCTTAAAGGGAGCGGGGACGCAGTATTTT. Protein product: CASSLKGAGTQYF. Variable domain in full (rest from reference TRBV7-2 and TRBJ2-3): GAGVSQSPSNKVTEKGKDVELRCDPISGHTALYWYRQSLGQGLEFLIYFQGNSAPDKSGLPSDRFSAERTGGSVSTLTIQRTQQEDSAVYLCASSLKGAGTQYFGPGTRLTVL.

This clonotype has a count of ten or more. V gene TRBV4-1 combines with J gene TRBJ1-2; perhaps TRBD1 as D (5 bases). From germline, CDR1 is MGHRA and CDR2 YSYEKL. V lost 0 bases to trimming and J lost 3 bases, with 11 bases between them. The CDR3 is made up of 15 amino acids. The CDR3 nucleotides are TGCGCCAGCAGCCAAGAACACGACAGATACTATGGCTACACCTTC. Protein sequence: CASSQEHDRYYGYTF.

This clonotype was detected ten times or more. The chain is built from TRBV6-2 or TRBV6-3 and TRBJ2-1; D not resolved. The CDR3 has 13 residues. Germline CDR1 is MNHEY and CDR2 is SVGEGT. With 4 bases removed from V and 0 bases from J, the gap between germline ends came to 4 bases. CDR3 bases: TGTGCCAGCAGTTTAAGCTCCTACAATGAGCAGTTCTTC. Translation: CASSLSSYNEQFF.

Ten or more counts support this clonotype. The chain links TRBV7-2 to TRBJ1-6; D ambiguous. V gave up 3 bases and J gave up 10 bases, with 19 bases separating them. The germline V gene encodes CDR1 SGHTA and CDR2 FQGNSA. This CDR3 is built from 16 residues. The CDR3 DNA sequence: TGTGCCAGCAGCTTTTGGCTAGACGGAGGAATCTCACCCCTCCACTTT. Amino acids: CASSFWLDGGISPLHF.